This T cell receptor (beta chain) was identified in a study of T cell responses to AZD1222 COVID-19 vaccine (dated by TCRdb to the early 2020s). With regard to the full study: TCR sequencing covered over 230 trial participants: 200 to 210 given two doses of AZD1222 and 26 given two doses of MenACWY control vaccine. Enrollment into the trials was organized by age into subgroups of 18-55, 56-69 and 70-plus years, and those subgroups contained about 160, 30 and 59 TCR-sequenced participants, respectively.

With respect to this clone: No antigen is known for it. Nothing much larger sits one base from this clone, and base qualities are not available.

The sample's time point label, in plain terms: about 28 days (+/-7) after the second vaccine dose. AZD1222 recipients whose second dose came at about 4 weeks and those whose second dose came at about 12 weeks were combined into one group, since spike-specific TCR depth and breadth did not differ between the two schedules. Vaccinee samples were obtained from the UK trials COV001 and COV002, which included a single-blind randomized controlled phase 2/3 trial of AZD1222 (ChAdOx1 nCoV-19) in healthy adults. Trial participant PBMC samples were collected at day 0 and day 28 after the second dose for TCRbeta chain sequencing. The CDR3 regions of human TCRbeta chains were subjected to immunosequencing. Turning to the authors' computational methods: Repertoire TCRs were checked for matches against a reference library of SARS-CoV-2-specific TCRs that had been generated using the MIRA antigen-specificity platform. Breadth was defined as the fraction of unique TCRs that were SARS-CoV-2-associated, and depth was defined as the fraction of total T cells that were SARS-CoV-2-associated. Using the MIRA data, every spike-specific TCR was mapped to the spike region that the TCR reacted to and assigned to either a CD4 or a CD8 class. Log10-transformed breadth and depth values were compared by one-way ANOVA with Sidak's multiple comparisons tests. This is the immuneACCESS table as TCRdb keeps it, with only in-frame sequences that have V and J called. A part of the clones is gone; compared with another copy, unresolved V genes explain less than half, and the rest is unexplained. V, J and clone size derive from that table, while D and trimming were established from the DNA sequence. In this sample the table shows around 200,000 clones, 85% to 95% of which occur a single time. The biggest ten clones account for 1.5% to 2% of the sample.

Paper-wide results and their limitations: The 56-69-year group was small, and its depth increase did not reach significance, likely because of low power. Most participants were white British and females outnumbered males, and the authors suggested that clonal diversity may have been underestimated. CD4 TCRs associated with the vaccine covered the entire spike protein, and the dominant responses were in regions 160-218 and 743-854. Because no day 14 peak-response samples were available, the repertoires could be characterized only after the peak T cell response. Conclusions about previously exposed vaccinees are limited, since just 5 to 7 AZD1222 recipients were seropositive for SARS-CoV-2 at baseline. Reportedly, almost half of the unique spike-specific TCRs recognized epitopes lying outside the regions that are mutated in the B.1.351 and B.1.1.7 variants. A significant rise in spike-specific TCR breadth and depth was observed after two AZD1222 doses relative to day 0 and relative to MenACWY recipients.

The material was peripheral blood, obtained 28 days after the second AZD1222 dose. The receptor was isolated from an adult who received the AZD1222 COVID-19 vaccine.

The DNA reads as follows: TGCGCCAAAGCACAGGAGCAGGGTGGAAACACCATATATTTT. Its amino acids are CAKAQEQGGNTIYF. The sequence is built from TRBV10-1 and TRBJ1-3, and possibly TRBD1, on 5 matching bases. Cut back by 10 bases and 3 bases, the V and J ends lie 16 bases apart. The CDR3 has 14 amino acids, counting the end cysteine and phenylalanine. Only the CDR3 portion is preserved as DNA: 42 bases, with reading frame beginning at the first base. The germline V gene (reference sequence) supplies CDR1 WNHNN and CDR2 SYGVQD.